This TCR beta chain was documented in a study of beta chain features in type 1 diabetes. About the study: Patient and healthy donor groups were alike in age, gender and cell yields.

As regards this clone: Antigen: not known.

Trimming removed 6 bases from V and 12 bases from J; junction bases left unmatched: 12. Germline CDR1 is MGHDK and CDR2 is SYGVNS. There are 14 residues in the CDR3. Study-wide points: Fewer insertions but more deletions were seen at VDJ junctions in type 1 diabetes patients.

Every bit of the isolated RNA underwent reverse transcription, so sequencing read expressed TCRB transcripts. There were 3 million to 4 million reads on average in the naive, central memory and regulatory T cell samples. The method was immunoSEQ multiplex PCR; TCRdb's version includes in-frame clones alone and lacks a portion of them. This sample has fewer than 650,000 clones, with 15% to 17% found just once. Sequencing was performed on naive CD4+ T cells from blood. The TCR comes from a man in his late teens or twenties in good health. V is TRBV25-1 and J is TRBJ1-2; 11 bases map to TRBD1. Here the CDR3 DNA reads TGTGCCAGCAGCGGAAGCGGGACAGGGGGTTCAAACACCTTC. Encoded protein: CASSGSGTGGSNTF.